These 26 T cell receptor beta chains were all obtained from the same sample, sequenced in a study of cytomegalovirus exposure and HLA in healthy donors. The PCR was carried out with 60 Vbeta primers and 13 Jbeta primers. Method: immunoSEQ multiplex PCR; TCRdb's copy keeps in-frame clones and lacks some. Altogether 85,000 to 100,000 clones are present, roughly 76% being singletons, with the ten largest covering approximately 9.2%. Input material: PBMCs. The receptor set was obtained from a human donor in good health.

The chain has TRBV5-1 and TRBJ2-1; the D gene is possibly TRBD1 (6 bases). The CDR3 is 15 amino acids. V dropped 0 bases and J dropped 6 bases, with 13 bases sitting between them. In germline, CDR1 is SGHRS, CDR2 YFSETQ. CDR3 DNA sequence: TGCGCCAGCAGCTTGGGGGACACCTATTTCAATGAGCAGTTCTTC. As protein: CASSLGDTYFNEQFF.

CDR3 sequence (DNA): TGTGCCAGCAGCTTGGCCGACGGGGGAGCATTTGAGCAGTTCTTC. Protein sequence: CASSLADGGAFEQFF. V is TRBV5-6 and J is TRBJ2-1; TRBD2 is a possible D gene (6 bases). The CDR3 runs to 15 residues. CDR1 and CDR2 (germline): SGHDT, YYEEEE. V lost 0 bases, J lost 9 bases, and 16 bases lay in between.

This clone occurred once. This rearrangement joins TRBV2 to TRBJ2-2; possibly TRBD1 for D (7 bases). The CDR3 has 14 amino acids. The V gene lost 6 bases and the J gene lost 0 bases, with 8 bases spanning the gap. Germline CDR1 is SNHLY and CDR2 is FYNNEI. The CDR3 loop is CASSRGANTGELFF. In DNA, the CDR3 is TGTGCCAGCAGCAGGGGGGCGAACACCGGGGAGCTGTTTTTT.

This chain connects TRBV19 to TRBJ2-6; possible D gene TRBD1, 6 bases. The V end lost 4 bases, the J end lost 0 bases, and 10 bases lay between the germline ends. CDR1 is LNHDA and CDR2 is SQIVND in the germline V gene (reference sequence). This CDR3 has 16 amino acids. CDR3 amino acids: CASSTFRGSGANVLTF. Written as DNA, the CDR3 is TGTGCCAGTAGTACCTTCAGGGGCTCTGGGGCCAACGTCCTGACTTTC.

CDR3 nucleotides: TGCGCCAGCAGTGAAAGACAGGGCCCGAACACCGGGGAGCTGTTTTTT. This gives the protein CASSERQGPNTGELFF. The rearrangement links TRBV10-2 to TRBJ2-2, with TRBD1 matching 7 bases. This CDR3 has 16 residues. CDR1 is WSHSY, CDR2 SAAADI, per germline. After removal of 3 bases from V and 0 bases from J, the junction contained 4 bases not matched to a gene.

This clone turned up a few times. This chain connects TRBV14 to TRBJ2-5, with a possible D match to TRBD1 (6 bases). Trimming removed 4 bases from V and 1 base from J, with 13 bases in between. This CDR3 comprises 15 residues. The germline gives CDR1 SGHDN, CDR2 FVKESK. The CDR3 spells CASSRPGATQETQYF. The CDR3 bases are TGTGCCAGCAGCCGGCCAGGGGCGACCCAAGAGACCCAGTACTTC.

J is TRBJ1-2 and V is TRBV6-1, with TRBD1 matching 7 bases. V lost 7 bases, J lost 0 bases, and 8 bases stayed unmatched. The CDR3 runs 15 residues. The germline gives CDR1 MNHNS, CDR2 SASEGT. This chain's CDR3 is CASTQGRGSNYGYTF. The CDR3 bases are TGTGCCAGCACACAGGGGAGAGGGTCTAACTATGGCTACACCTTC.

This clone was found a few times. The genes are TRBV2 and TRBJ1-2; 8 nucleotides match TRBD1. The trim removed 6 bases at V and 7 bases at J, leaving 10 bases unmatched. This CDR3 has 14 residues. Germline V gene data show CDR1 as SNHLY and CDR2 as FYNNEI. Here the CDR3 reads CASRDDRGVGGYTF. In DNA, the CDR3 is TGTGCCAGCAGGGACGACAGGGGCGTCGGTGGCTACACCTTC.

The chain carries TRBV5-1 and TRBJ2-3; 8 bases fit TRBD2. The CDR3 extends over 17 amino acids. Trimming at V came to 5 bases and at J to 0 bases, leaving 11 bases not matched to a gene. From germline, CDR1 is SGHRS and CDR2 YFSETQ. The CDR3 bases are TGCGCCAGCAGTCAGTTGTCGGGGGGGTTTAGCACAGATACGCAGTATTTT. Residues: CASSQLSGGFSTDTQYF.

This clone was counted once. V and J are TRBV6-1 and TRBJ1-5; D is unresolved. The length of the CDR3 is 13 residues. Germline CDR1 is MNHNS and CDR2 is SASEGT. The V end lost 6 bases, the J end lost 4 bases, and 10 bases lay between the germline ends. For the CDR3, the DNA is TGTGCCAGCAGACAAAGATTAAATCAGCCCCAGCATTTT. Encoded protein: CASRQRLNQPQHF.

The chain carries TRBV5-1 and TRBJ1-1; tentative D call: TRBD1 (6 bases). CDR1 is SGHRS, CDR2 YFSETQ, per germline. V lost 9 bases and J 5 bases, leaving 17 bases between the germline ends. The CDR3 has 13 residues. CDR3 bases: TGCGCCATTAGGGGCAGGGGTGGGACTGAAGCTTTCTTT. Residues: CAIRGRGGTEAFF.

This clone was seen a few times. The V and J genes are TRBV2 and TRBJ2-2; D gene unclear. Trimming stripped 4 bases from V and 5 bases from J, with 8 bases between. CDR3 size: 13 residues. Germline V gives CDR1 SNHLY, CDR2 FYNNEI. The chain's CDR3 is CASSGHGTGELFF. In nucleotides, the CDR3 is TGTGCCAGCAGTGGCCACGGGACCGGGGAGCTGTTTTTT.

The J gene is TRBJ1-1, the V gene TRBV21-1. TRBV21-1 constitutes a pseudogene. CDR3 size: 15 residues. The DNA of the CDR3 is TGTGCCAGCAGCACCGATGGGGGGAGAAACACTGAAGCTTTCTTT. This codes for CASSTDGGRNTEAFF.

The sample holds a few counts of this clone. The V call is TRBV7-8, the J call TRBJ2-7; the match to TRBD2 covers 13 bases. The V and J ends lost 4 bases and 2 bases, in that order; junction bases with no gene match: 2. Looked up from germline, CDR1 is SGHVS and CDR2 is FQNEAQ. This CDR3 region has 15 residues. The CDR3 region has the DNA TGTGCCAGCAGCTCACTAGCGGGAGGGCCCTACGAGCAGTACTTC. As protein: CASSSLAGGPYEQYF.

The rearrangement links TRBV18 to TRBJ2-2; D is undetermined. The CDR3 runs to 16 residues. Per the germline V gene, CDR1 is KGHSH and CDR2 is LQKENI. Deletions cut 1 base from V and 4 bases from J, with 13 bases between. The CDR3, as DNA: TGTGCCAGCTCACCACAACCGGTGCGAGGCACCGGGGAGCTGTTTTTT. This gives the protein CASSPQPVRGTGELFF.

This chain connects TRBV6-5 to TRBJ2-3, with 10 bases identical to TRBD2. Losses at the gene ends were 8 bases for V and 0 bases for J; bases not matched to a gene: 5. CDR3 size: 15 residues. Germline CDR1 is MNHEY and CDR2 is SVGAGI. The CDR3 protein is CASGTSGESTDTQYF. Here the CDR3 DNA reads TGTGCCAGCGGCACTAGCGGGGAGAGCACAGATACGCAGTATTTT.

This chain links TRBV7-9 with TRBJ1-2; TRBD1 aligns across 8 bases. CDR1 is SEHNR and CDR2 is FQNEAQ in the germline V gene (reference sequence). The V segment lost 1 base and the J segment 6 bases; nucleotides outside the gene matches: 7. This CDR3 is built from 15 residues. The CDR3 is CASSLDRGIWDGYTF. CDR3 nucleotide sequence: TGTGCCAGCAGCTTAGACAGGGGGATCTGGGATGGCTACACCTTC. Full variable domain (remainder filled in from reference TRBV7-9 and TRBJ1-2): DTGVSQNPRHKITKRGQNVTFRCDPISEHNRLYWYRQTLGQGPEFLTYFQNEAQLEKSRLLSDRFSAERPKGSFSTLEIQRTEQGDSAMYLCASSLDRGIWDGYTFGSGTRLTVV.

This chain links TRBV7-9 with TRBJ1-4; 7 positions agree with TRBD1. The ends lost 5 bases at V and 3 bases at J; junction bases unmatched: 6. The CDR3 consists of 15 residues. Germline CDR1 SEHNR, CDR2 FQNEAQ (reference sequence). The CDR3 DNA is TGTGCCAGCAGCCCGTGGGACAGACCTAATGAAAAACTGTTTTTT. This codes for CASSPWDRPNEKLFF.

CDR3 sequence reads: CASSSQGSNQPQHF. CDR3 coding DNA: TGTGCCAGCAGCTCGCAGGGTAGCAATCAGCCCCAGCATTTT. The J gene is TRBJ1-5, the V gene TRBV7-9; D perhaps matches TRBD1 (5 bases). The V gene's germline CDR1 is SEHNR and CDR2 FQNEAQ (reference sequence). Trimming removed 4 bases at V and 0 bases at J, with 7 bases between. The CDR3 has 14 amino acids.

In nucleotides, the CDR3 is TGTGCCAGCAGCCCGACAGGGAGCACCAGCGGTGGCTACACCTTC. It specifies CASSPTGSTSGGYTF. V gene TRBV5-6 combines with J gene TRBJ1-2, with TRBD1 matching 7 bases. V lost 4 bases, J lost 7 bases, and 13 bases stayed unmatched. The CDR3 has 15 residues. Germline loops: CDR1 SGHDT, CDR2 YYEEEE.

The J gene is TRBJ2-7, the V gene TRBV5-1, with 12 bases matching TRBD2. From germline, CDR1 is SGHRS and CDR2 YFSETQ. Trimming at V came to 0 bases and at J to 5 bases, leaving 9 bases not matched to a gene. This CDR3 comprises 17 residues. The CDR3 reads CASSLGLTSGRADEQYF. CDR3 coding DNA: TGCGCCAGCAGCTTGGGTTTGACTAGCGGGAGAGCCGACGAGCAGTACTTC.

The chain employs TRBV9 and TRBJ1-1; possible D gene TRBD1, 5 bases. V lost 2 bases to trimming and J lost 4 bases, with 12 bases between them. This CDR3 contains 14 residues. Germline CDR1 reads SGDLS; CDR2 reads YYNGEE. The CDR3 here is CASSVQGLSTEAFF. The CDR3 DNA sequence: TGTGCCAGCAGCGTGCAGGGTCTTAGCACTGAAGCTTTCTTT.

V is TRBV6-1 and J is TRBJ1-2; 8 bases map to TRBD1. The CDR3 is made up of 15 amino acids. Germline V gives CDR1 MNHNS, CDR2 SASEGT. After removal of 4 bases from V and 4 bases from J, the junction contained 8 bases not matched to a gene. CDR3 nucleotides: TGTGCCAGCAGTGCTATACAGGGGGGAGGCTATGGCTACACCTTC. Its translation is CASSAIQGGGYGYTF.

This chain links TRBV7-6 with TRBJ2-3, with 8 bases fitting TRBD2. The junction had 9 bases not matched to a gene; V was cut back by 2 bases and J by 5 bases. This CDR3 contains 16 residues. The V gene's germline CDR1 is SGHVS and CDR2 FNYEAQ. CDR3 sequence: CASSLSGTSYKDTQYF. CDR3 coding DNA: TGTGCCAGCAGCTTATCCGGGACTAGTTATAAAGATACGCAGTATTTT.

By sample fraction, this clone is medium-sized. The rearrangement links TRBV29-1 to TRBJ1-1; 7 nucleotides agree with TRBD1. The germline V gene has CDR1 SQVTM and CDR2 ANQGSEA. CDR3 length: 19 residues. The trim removed 0 bases at V and 0 bases at J, leaving 16 bases unmatched. CDR3 sequence reads: CSVEDDETGLFQVNTEAFF. CDR3 sequence (DNA): TGCAGCGTTGAAGATGACGAGACAGGGTTATTTCAGGTGAACACTGAAGCTTTCTTT.

The V and J genes are TRBV2 and TRBJ2-3; 7 nucleotides match TRBD2. The CDR3 sequence is 15 residues long. Germline V gene data show CDR1 as SNHLY and CDR2 as FYNNEI. V dropped 4 bases and J dropped 4; count of bases not matched to a gene: 8. The DNA of the CDR3 is TGTGCCAGCAGTGGGGAGGGTATAGTCCCAGATACGCAGTATTTT. Its translation is CASSGEGIVPDTQYF.